This is a list of T cell receptor beta chains from one sample in a study of cytomegalovirus exposure and HLA in healthy donors. Method: immunoSEQ multiplex PCR; TCRdb's copy keeps in-frame clones and lacks some. The sample lists over 110,000 clones; more than 75% were seen once. The sequencing input was PBMCs. The receptors here all came from a man aged 18 to 30 in good health and CMV-seropositive. Both conserved end residues are part of each CDR3. The D gene is left open where the match is weak. Clone size is stated in some rows and not others, as once, few, many or a class when expanded.

- | TRBJ2-5 | TRBV10-3 | TRBD2 | CAISESLAGQETQYF | TGTGCCATCAGTGAATCCCTAGCGGGTCAAGAGACCCAGTACTTC
- | TRBJ2-7 | TRBV6-5 | - | CASTLFRGSYEQYF | TGTGCCAGCACCCTGTTTCGGGGATCCTACGAGCAGTACTTC
- | TRBJ1-2 | TRBV14 | - | CASSQDGVGHGYTF | TGTGCCAGCAGCCAAGACGGGGTAGGCCACGGCTACACCTTC
once | TRBJ2-6 | TRBV19 | TRBD1 | CASRNQARFRDRGSSGANVLTF | TGTGCCAGTAGAAACCAAGCCCGATTCCGGGACAGGGGGTCCTCTGGGGCCAACGTCCTGACTTTC
- | TRBJ1-6 | TRBV19 | - | CASRQQPQRGNSPLHF | TGTGCCAGTAGGCAACAGCCCCAAAGGGGAAATTCACCCCTCCACTTT
- | TRBJ1-1 | TRBV5-1 | - | CASSPRGGNTEAFF | TGCGCCAGCAGCCCCCGCGGGGGCAACACTGAAGCTTTCTTT
- | TRBJ2-1 | TRBV7-3 | TRBD1 | CASSLGTEDNEQFF | TGTGCCAGCAGCTTAGGGACAGAAGACAATGAGCAGTTCTTC
- | TRBJ1-4 | TRBV4-2 | - | CASAPLGDEKLFF | TGTGCCAGCGCCCCCTTGGGAGACGAAAAACTGTTTTTT
once | TRBJ1-1 | TRBV9 | - | CASSDLNTEAFF | TGTGCCAGCAGCGATTTAAACACTGAAGCTTTCTTT
- | TRBJ2-1 | TRBV9 | - | CASSVAGWQGFDEQFF | TGTGCCAGCAGCGTAGCGGGGTGGCAGGGGTTCGATGAGCAGTTCTTC